The 28 T cell receptor beta chains presented below share a single source sample, sequenced in a study of T cells after yellow fever vaccination. MiXCR was run by TCRdb on the 5' RACE reads, yielding one entry per CDR3 protein. Of under 80,000 distinct CDR3 sequences in the sample, about 7.8% are singletons; the top ten hold around 34%. Sequencing used CD8+ T cells sorted from PBMCs, obtained 15 days after the yellow fever booster vaccination. Receptors were obtained from a man aged 25 to 45 who received the YFV17D yellow fever vaccine.

This clonotype has a count of ten or more. The rearrangement uses TRBV4-3 and TRBJ2-7; TRBD2 matches 11 bases. The CDR3 is 17 residues long. CDR1 and CDR2 (germline): LGHNA, YSLEER. With V trimmed by 0 bases and J by 0 bases, 4 bases remained unmatched. CDR3 protein: CASSQEATSGNSYEQYF. Here the CDR3 DNA reads TGCGCCAGCAGCCAAGAGGCGACTAGCGGGAACTCCTACGAGCAGTACTTC.

This clonotype was detected many times. The J gene is TRBJ1-5, the V gene TRBV15; D gene ambiguous. CDR1 is LNHNV, CDR2 YYDKDF, per germline (reference sequence). The CDR3 length is 16 residues. The V end lost 1 base, the J end lost 2 bases, and 12 bases lay between the germline ends. The CDR3 bases are TGTGCCACCAGCAGAGCAGTTATAGGAGGCAATCAGCCCCAGCATTTT. It translates to CATSRAVIGGNQPQHF.

Many counts were recorded for this clonotype. In nucleotides, the CDR3 is TGTGCCAGCAGCTTAGCCCATAGCGGGGGTAGCACAGATACGCAGTATTTT. Amino acids: CASSLAHSGGSTDTQYF. The V and J genes are TRBV7-9 and TRBJ2-3; TRBD2 aligns across 9 bases. Germline V gene sequence: CDR1 SEHNR, CDR2 FQNEAQ (reference sequence). This CDR3 region has 17 residues. The ends lost 0 bases at V and 0 bases at J; junction bases unmatched: 4.

This chain joins TRBV9 and TRBJ2-1; TRBD1 agrees at 9 bases. The germline gives CDR1 SGDLS, CDR2 YYNGEE. V lost 3 bases and J lost 2; bases outside the gene matches: 9. This CDR3 is 17 amino acids long. CDR3 in amino acids: CASSALTGTGTYNEQFF. In DNA form, the CDR3 reads TGTGCCAGCAGCGCCTTAACCGGGACAGGGACCTACAATGAGCAGTTCTTC.

This clonotype was seen at least ten times. V is TRBV7-2 and J is TRBJ2-1; weak D call: TRBD2 (6 bases). The CDR3 is 15 amino acids. V lost 5 bases to trimming and J lost 8 bases, with 19 bases between them. Looked up from germline, CDR1 is SGHTA and CDR2 is FQGNSA. DNA of the CDR3: TGTGCCAGCAGCCCCCATAGCGGACTGGGCGATGAGCAGTTCTTC. Its protein is CASSPHSGLGDEQFF.

This clonotype was counted ten times or more. This chain joins TRBV6-1 and TRBJ1-4, with 11 positions matching TRBD1. Germline V gene sequence: CDR1 MNHNS, CDR2 SASEGT. V lost 3 bases to trimming and J lost 7 bases; unmatched junction nucleotides: 4. The CDR3 is made up of 15 amino acids. The CDR3 loop reads CASSDWTGGTEKLFF. The CDR3 nucleotides read TGTGCCAGCAGTGACTGGACAGGGGGCACTGAAAAACTGTTTTTT.

Ten or more counts support this clonotype. The J gene is TRBJ2-7, the V gene TRBV29-1; TRBD2 matches at 9 bases. The V segment lost 3 bases and the J segment 4 bases; nucleotides outside the gene matches: 10. The germline gives CDR1 SQVTM, CDR2 ANQGSEA. This CDR3 region has 15 residues. The CDR3 protein is CSVDGRAGGSYEQYF. CDR3 coding DNA: TGCAGCGTTGACGGAAGAGCGGGAGGTTCATACGAGCAGTACTTC.

This clonotype was observed many times. The rearrangement uses TRBV7-2 and TRBJ2-3; possible D gene TRBD2, 6 bases. V lost 2 bases and J 10 bases, leaving 7 bases between the germline ends. Germline V gene data show CDR1 as SGHTA and CDR2 as FQGNSA. This CDR3 contains 11 residues. CDR3 sequence reads: CASSLTGAQYF. The DNA for the CDR3 is TGTGCCAGCAGCTTAACGGGAGCGCAGTATTTT.

This clonotype came up many times. The V and J genes are TRBV7-8 and TRBJ1-5; 9 bases align to TRBD1. The trim removed 1 base at V and 7 bases at J, leaving 8 bases unmatched. Germline CDR1 SGHVS, CDR2 FQNEAQ. The CDR3 length is 16 residues. CDR3 DNA: TGTGCCAGCAGCTTAGGGACAGGGGCGGGAGAACAGCCCCAGCATTTT. Its protein product is CASSLGTGAGEQPQHF.

This clonotype was counted once. V usage is TRBV9 and J usage is TRBJ2-2, with D uncertain. The ends were cut back, 4 bases at V and 4 bases at J, with 8 bases in the middle. The CDR3 loop spans 13 amino acids. Germline-derived CDR1 and CDR2 are SGDLS and YYNGEE. The CDR3 DNA follows: TGTGCCAGCAGCTATTACATCACCGGGGAGCTGTTTTTT. Protein: CASSYYITGELFF.

This clonotype came up many times. The chain recombines TRBV27 with TRBJ2-3; D is undetermined. This CDR3 contains 13 residues. CDR1 and CDR2 (germline): MNHEY, SMNVEV (reference sequence). V was pared by 7 bases and J by 10 bases, with 18 bases between. CDR3 coding DNA: TGTGCCAGCATGGACCATCCTCTCAACCCGCAGTATTTT. Its protein is CASMDHPLNPQYF.

In this sample, this clonotype turned up many times. The rearrangement uses TRBV5-1 and TRBJ2-7; maybe TRBD2 (5 bases). V was clipped by 2 bases and J by 3 bases, with 9 bases between them. This CDR3 has 13 residues. Looked up from germline, CDR1 is SGHRS and CDR2 is YFSETQ. The chain's CDR3 is CASSFGLDYEQYF. The CDR3 DNA is TGCGCCAGCAGCTTCGGACTCGACTACGAGCAGTACTTC.

This clonotype was recorded at least ten times. The rearrangement uses TRBV6-2 or TRBV6-3 and TRBJ2-5; 14 bases are a match to TRBD2. The CDR3 has 18 residues. The J segment lost 2 bases and the V segment lost 4 bases, leaving 9 bases of the junction unmatched. Germline CDR1 is MNHEY and CDR2 is SVGEGT. CDR3 sequence reads: CASSWGGTSGSLQETQYF. The CDR3 DNA reads as TGTGCCAGCAGTTGGGGAGGGACTAGCGGGAGCCTACAAGAGACCCAGTACTTC.

This chain connects TRBV5-6 to TRBJ1-1; 9 bases line up with TRBD1. This CDR3 contains 14 residues. The junction had 5 bases not matched to a gene; V was cut back by 4 bases and J by 4 bases. Germline CDR1 SGHDT, CDR2 YYEEEE. CDR3 nucleotide sequence: TGTGCCAGCAGCGGGACAGGGTTGGGCACTGAAGCTTTCTTT. Its translation: CASSGTGLGTEAFF.

This clonotype appeared many times. The rearrangement joins TRBV7-9 to TRBJ2-7, with 13 nucleotides matching TRBD2. Germline V lookup: CDR1 SEHNR, CDR2 FQNEAQ (reference sequence). The ends lost 5 bases at V and 5 bases at J; junction bases unmatched: 3. The CDR3 sequence is 14 residues long. CDR3 sequence reads: CASSLGLAGDEQYF. Here the CDR3 DNA reads TGTGCCAGCAGCCTTGGACTAGCGGGAGACGAGCAGTACTTC. Drawing the rest from reference TRBV7-9 and TRBJ2-7, the complete variable domain is DTGVSQNPRHKITKRGQNVTFRCDPISEHNRLYWYRQTLGQGPEFLTYFQNEAQLEKSRLLSDRFSAERPKGSFSTLEIQRTEQGDSAMYLCASSLGLAGDEQYFGPGTRLTVT.

This clonotype was counted many times. This chain links TRBV24-1 with TRBJ2-3, with 8 positions matching TRBD1. Per the germline V gene, CDR1 is KGHDR and CDR2 is SFDVKD. V trimming: 9 bases; J trimming: 6 bases; junction bases outside the gene matches: 10. The CDR3 length is 14 residues. CDR3 in amino acids: CATADRGGVDTQYF. CDR3 sequence (DNA): TGTGCCACCGCTGACAGGGGTGGTGTGGATACGCAGTATTTT.

In this sample, this clonotype turned up many times. The rearrangement uses TRBV3-1 and TRBJ2-1, with D perhaps TRBD2 (6 bases). The CDR3 totals 16 residues. Trimming stripped 1 base from V and 0 bases from J, with 10 bases between. The germline V gene has CDR1 LGHDT and CDR2 YNNKEL (reference sequence). CDR3 sequence reads: CASSQGGESSYNEQFF. The CDR3 coding sequence is TGTGCCAGCAGCCAAGGGGGGGAGAGCTCCTACAATGAGCAGTTCTTC.

This clonotype was seen ten or more times. V usage is TRBV6-4 and J usage is TRBJ2-1; D not resolved. Trimming took off 2 bases at V and 6 bases at J, with 11 bases between the two ends. Germline assignment: CDR1 MRHNA and CDR2 SNTAGT. The CDR3 has 14 amino acids. The CDR3 sequence: CASSDTSRVNEQFF. DNA for the CDR3: TGTGCCAGCAGTGACACTTCTAGGGTCAATGAGCAGTTCTTC.

This clonotype has at least ten counts. The V gene is TRBV29-1, the J gene TRBJ2-7; D gene uncertain. Germline values: CDR1 SQVTM, CDR2 ANQGSEA. This CDR3 comprises 11 residues. V lost 8 bases and J lost 3, with 11 bases in between. The CDR3 sequence is CSFLLGYEQYF. CDR3 DNA sequence: TGCAGCTTTCTTTTGGGCTACGAGCAGTACTTC.

As concerns this clonotype: A much bigger clone sits one base away, suggesting this may be a read error. The J gene is TRBJ2-7, the V gene TRBV20-1; no clear D gene. This CDR3 comprises 13 residues. The V end was cut by 6 bases, the J end by 4 bases, with 16 bases between. Germline V gives CDR1 DFQATT, CDR2 SNEGSKA (reference sequence). The CDR3 loop is CSANARTLYEQYF. CDR3 DNA sequence: TGCAGTGCCAACGCCAGGACCCTTTACGAGCAGTACTTC.

The rearrangement joins TRBV6-5 to TRBJ1-1; a possible D gene is TRBD1 (5 bases). Trimming cost V 7 bases and J 1 base, with 10 bases left between them. CDR1 MNHEY and CDR2 SVGAGI come from the germline V gene. The CDR3 has 13 residues. The CDR3 DNA sequence: TGTGCCAGCAAAACGGGGGGGAACACTGAAGCTTTCTTT. As protein: CASKTGGNTEAFF.

This clonotype was picked up many times. The gene calls are TRBV6-1 and TRBJ2-5; TRBD2 matches 11 bases. V lost 5 bases to trimming and J lost 2 bases; unmatched junction nucleotides: 4. From germline, CDR1 is MNHNS and CDR2 SASEGT. The CDR3 totals 15 residues. The CDR3 coding sequence is TGTGCCAGCAGTAGGACTAGCGGGTTTCAAGAGACCCAGTACTTC. It codes for CASSRTSGFQETQYF.

This clonotype was recorded at least ten times. This rearrangement joins TRBV6-2 or TRBV6-3 to TRBJ2-5; D is possibly TRBD2 (6 bases). V lost 5 bases and J lost 2, with 9 bases in between. Germline loops: CDR1 MNHEY, CDR2 SVGEGT. The CDR3 is 13 amino acids. The CDR3 protein is CASSRDFQETQYF. In DNA form, the CDR3 reads TGTGCCAGCAGTAGGGACTTTCAAGAGACCCAGTACTTC.

The chain recombines TRBV7-8 with TRBJ2-5; 8 positions agree with TRBD1. Trimming removed 1 base from V and 3 bases from J; junction bases left unmatched: 1. Germline V gene sequence: CDR1 SGHVS, CDR2 FQNEAQ. CDR3 length equals 14 residues. CDR3 nucleotide sequence: TGTGCCAGCAGCTTAGAGACAGGGGAAGAGACCCAGTACTTC. Amino acids: CASSLETGEETQYF.

In this sample, this clonotype turned up many times. J is TRBJ2-1 and V is TRBV30; 9 bases align to TRBD2. J gave up 4 bases and V 5 bases, and 6 bases lay outside the gene matches. Germline CDR1 and CDR2: GTSNPN and SVGIG (reference sequence). This CDR3 region has 14 residues. In DNA, the CDR3 is TGTGCCTGGGAGACTAGCGGCAGATACAATGAGCAGTTCTTC. Amino acids: CAWETSGRYNEQFF.

This clonotype has just a few counts. The V gene is TRBV19, the J gene TRBJ2-7; 7 bases are a match to TRBD2. CDR1 is LNHDA and CDR2 is SQIVND in the germline V gene (reference sequence). The CDR3 contains 13 residues. Trimming cost V 5 bases and J 4 bases; bases outside gene matches: 5. The CDR3 here is CASSAGVGYEQYF. In DNA, the CDR3 is TGTGCCAGTAGTGCGGGAGTAGGGTACGAGCAGTACTTC.

The rearrangement uses TRBV7-2 and TRBJ2-3; 8 bases fit TRBD2. CDR1 and CDR2 from the germline V gene are SGHTA and FQGNSA. Unmatched junction bases numbered 9, after V lost 8 bases and J lost 2 bases. The CDR3 is made up of 15 amino acids. The CDR3 DNA is TGTGCCAGCCCCCCCGTAGCGGGGCTCACAGATACGCAGTATTTT. The encoded protein is CASPPVAGLTDTQYF.

This clonotype was recorded many times. The chain joins TRBV7-2 to TRBJ1-4; unclear D gene. This CDR3 comprises 15 residues. Germline lookup yields CDR1 SGHTA and CDR2 FQGNSA. Trimming took 1 base from V and 5 from J, leaving 11 bases between them. The CDR3 here is CASSLGQGRNEKLFF. Here the CDR3 DNA reads TGTGCCAGCAGCTTAGGGCAAGGGCGGAATGAAAAACTGTTTTTT.